The source of this T cell receptor (beta chain) is a study of blood T cells in healthy people across ages. Study-wide results and limits: Age showed a roughly linear inverse relationship with TCR beta diversity per million T cells.

Donors each provided 7.5 to 10 milliliters of peripheral blood. This clonotype was observed a handful of times. Its antigen remains unknown. Primers used in a second PCR of about 7 to 12 cycles were a sample-barcoded 5' primer and a J-beta primer mix. From the 5' RACE reads, TCRdb called clonotypes with MiXCR, one entry per CDR3 protein. The table lists about 1.4 million distinct CDR3 sequences, roughly 60% of them singletons, with about 6.7% in the top ten. Germline V lookup: CDR1 SQVTM, CDR2 ANQGSEA. This CDR3 is built from 14 residues. J lost 3 bases, V lost 6 bases, and 6 bases had no gene match. The V call is TRBV29-1, the J call TRBJ2-5; TRBD1 matches at 11 bases. This clonotype was sampled from a man aged 18 to 35 in good health. Source material: blood. The chain's CDR3 is CSVAGQGAKETQYF. The CDR3 nucleotides read TGCAGCGTAGCAGGACAGGGGGCTAAAGAGACCCAGTACTTC. Full variable domain (remainder filled in from reference TRBV29-1 and TRBJ2-5): SAVISQKPSRDICQRGTSLTIQCQVDSQVTMMFWYRQQPGQSLTLIATANQGSEATYESGFVIDKFPISRPNLTFSTLTVSNMSPEDSSIYLCSVAGQGAKETQYFGPGTRLLVL.